One and the same sample provided the 26 T cell receptor beta chains below, sequenced in a study of blood T cell repertoires in COVID-19. The data were produced by immunoSEQ multiplex PCR, yet TCRdb's version contains in-frame clones alone and is incomplete. The sample records about 320,000 clones, 65% to 90% being singletons. Source material: PBMCs or T cells enriched from blood (not recorded which). The receptors originated from a woman aged 18-29 years who had recovered from COVID-19.

The chain links TRBV27 to TRBJ1-6; D gene unclear. Trimming took off 5 bases at V and 8 bases at J, with 22 bases between the two ends. CDR1 MNHEY and CDR2 SMNVEV come from the germline V gene (reference sequence). The CDR3 is made up of 17 amino acids. In DNA, the CDR3 is TGTGCCAGCAGTATGCCAATTTTCCGATCAGGTTATTCACCCCTCCACTTT. It codes for CASSMPIFRSGYSPLHF.

The chain carries TRBV28 and TRBJ1-2; 8 nucleotides match TRBD1. Germline CDR1 is MDHEN and CDR2 is SYDVKM. With V trimmed by 5 bases and J by 1 base, 6 bases remained unmatched. The CDR3 sequence is 15 residues long. The CDR3 DNA follows: TGTGCCAGCAGTCCTCCGGACAGGGTTAACTATGGCTACACCTTC. Protein sequence: CASSPPDRVNYGYTF.

The sample holds a few counts of this clone. This chain links TRBV27 with TRBJ2-2, with 14 nucleotides matching TRBD2. V lost 4 bases to trimming and J lost 3 bases; unmatched junction nucleotides: 7. CDR1 and CDR2 from the germline V gene are MNHEY and SMNVEV (reference sequence). This CDR3 region has 18 residues. In nucleotides, the CDR3 is TGTGCCAGCAGTTCCTTCCTGACTAGCGGGAGGGACACCGGGGAGCTGTTTTTT. Translated: CASSSFLTSGRDTGELFF.

The V call is TRBV18, the J call TRBJ2-7; 10 positions match TRBD1. V lost 3 bases and J lost 5; bases outside the gene matches: 10. Germline V gives CDR1 KGHSH, CDR2 LQKENI. The CDR3 consists of 16 residues. The DNA for the CDR3 is TGTGCCAGCTCACCCATTCTGGACAGGGGGAAAAACGAGCAGTACTTC. Protein product: CASSPILDRGKNEQYF.

The chain carries TRBV7-2 and TRBJ2-1, with D tentatively TRBD1 (5 bases). Germline CDR1 SGHTA, CDR2 FQGNSA. The V and J ends lost 0 bases and 10 bases respectively, with 13 bases between them. This CDR3 spans 14 amino acids. The chain's CDR3 is CASSLAVGEREQFF. CDR3 in DNA: TGTGCCAGCAGCTTAGCGGTAGGGGAACGCGAGCAGTTCTTC.

The V gene is TRBV7-9, the J gene TRBJ1-2, with unresolved D. The V and J ends lost 1 base and 0 bases respectively, with 6 bases between them. The CDR3 is 14 residues long. Germline CDR1 reads SEHNR; CDR2 reads FQNEAQ (reference sequence). In DNA, the CDR3 is TGTGCCAGCAGCTTAGAATCCACTAACTATGGCTACACCTTC. Protein product: CASSLESTNYGYTF.

The chain uses TRBV6-1 and TRBJ2-1; 9 bases align to TRBD1. Germline V lookup: CDR1 MNHNS, CDR2 SASEGT. The CDR3 spans 15 residues. Losses at the gene ends were 1 base for V and 3 bases for J; bases not matched to a gene: 1. In nucleotides, the CDR3 is TGTGCCAGCAGTGAAGGGACAGGGGTCTACAATGAGCAGTTCTTC. Translation: CASSEGTGVYNEQFF.

The CDR3 reads CASGRQQNTEAFF. Here the CDR3 DNA reads TGTGCCAGCGGCCGACAGCAGAACACTGAAGCTTTCTTT. The chain recombines TRBV5-8 with TRBJ1-1; D perhaps matches TRBD1 (5 bases). The CDR3 totals 13 residues. From germline, CDR1 is SGHTS and CDR2 YDEGEE. The germline V and J ends were trimmed by 7 bases and 1 base, with 11 bases remaining between them. Full variable domain (remainder filled in from reference TRBV5-8 and TRBJ1-1): EAGVTQSPTHLIKTRGQQATLRCSPISGHTSVYWYQQALGLGLQFLLWYDEGEERNRGNFPPRFSGRQFPNYSSELNVNALELEDSALYLCASGRQQNTEAFFGQGTRLTVV.

This chain connects TRBV28 to TRBJ1-5; D unclear. Trimming left V 4 bases short and J 3 bases short, with 10 bases between. The CDR3 totals 14 residues. Germline V gene lookup returns CDR1 MDHEN and CDR2 SYDVKM. This CDR3 reads CASSYPYDNQPQHF. CDR3 in DNA: TGTGCCAGCAGTTACCCCTACGACAATCAGCCCCAGCATTTT.

The CDR3 DNA follows: TGTGCCAGCAGCTTCGCACCGACAGGCATCGCAAGGGAGCAGTACTTC. Its protein product is CASSFAPTGIAREQYF. The V call is TRBV7-6, the J call TRBJ2-7; a possible D gene is TRBD1 (6 bases). The germline CDR1 and CDR2 sequences are SGHVS and FNYEAQ. This CDR3 comprises 16 residues. V dropped 3 bases and J dropped 7 bases, with 22 bases sitting between them.

V and J are TRBV6-5 and TRBJ1-2, with 9 positions matching TRBD1. CDR3 length equals 15 residues. V dropped 7 bases and J dropped 8; count of bases not matched to a gene: 14. CDR1 MNHEY and CDR2 SVGAGI come from the germline V gene. CDR3: CASTRMDRGSYGYTF. DNA for the CDR3: TGTGCCAGCACCAGAATGGACAGGGGAAGTTACGGCTACACCTTC.

This rearrangement joins TRBV7-9 to TRBJ2-7; D possibly corresponds to TRBD1 (5 bases). Trimming removed 5 bases from V and 0 bases from J, with 14 bases in between. The CDR3 is made up of 15 amino acids. Germline assignment: CDR1 SEHNR and CDR2 FQNEAQ (reference sequence). The CDR3 sequence: CASSPGDSYSYEQYF. In nucleotides, the CDR3 is TGTGCCAGCAGCCCCGGCGACAGCTACTCCTACGAGCAGTACTTC.

This sequence joins TRBV7-3 and TRBJ2-1; TRBD2 matches at 11 bases. The V gene end was trimmed by 5 bases and the J gene end by 7 bases; junction bases not matched to a gene: 7. Germline loops: CDR1 SGHTA, CDR2 FQGTGA. CDR3 size: 15 residues. In nucleotides, the CDR3 is TGTGCCAGCAGCCCTAGACTAGCGGGGAGAAATGAGCAGTTCTTC. Protein sequence: CASSPRLAGRNEQFF.

The chain employs TRBV30 and TRBJ1-1; 7 positions match TRBD1. The CDR3 consists of 13 residues. The ends lost 1 base at V and 3 bases at J; junction bases unmatched: 2. The germline V gene has CDR1 GTSNPN and CDR2 SVGIG (reference sequence). CDR3 sequence: CAWSADRDTEAFF. The CDR3 nucleotides are TGTGCCTGGAGTGCAGACAGGGACACTGAAGCTTTCTTT.

Concerning this clone: This sample includes further DNA sequences coding for the same CDR3. The chain carries TRBV10-1 and TRBJ1-1, with TRBD1 as a possible D gene (5 bases). The germline gives CDR1 WNHNN, CDR2 SYGVQD (reference sequence). The CDR3 length is 13 residues. Trimming pared 6 bases from V and 0 bases from J, leaving 8 bases between. This chain's CDR3 is CASSDSLNTEAFF. The CDR3 nucleotides are TGCGCCAGCAGCGACAGCCTGAACACTGAAGCTTTCTTT.

The chain couples TRBV7-9 to TRBJ1-5; D is perhaps TRBD1 (6 bases). Trimming removed 1 base from V and 9 bases from J, with 13 bases in between. The CDR3 loop spans 14 amino acids. CDR1 is SEHNR, CDR2 FQNEAQ, per germline (reference sequence). CDR3 nucleotides: TGTGCCAGCAGCTTAGGGGCAGGGGCTGGGCCCCAGCATTTT. Residues: CASSLGAGAGPQHF.

This chain uses TRBV27 with TRBJ2-5; tentatively, D is TRBD2 (5 bases). The CDR3 is made up of 18 amino acids. Germline loops: CDR1 MNHEY, CDR2 SMNVEV (reference sequence). Trimming removed 2 bases at V and 2 bases at J, with 21 bases between. The CDR3 coding sequence is TGTGCCAGCAGTTTAACCCCCCCGGGAAGGCACCCACAAGAGACCCAGTACTTC. This sequence encodes CASSLTPPGRHPQETQYF.

The V call is TRBV5-1, the J call TRBJ2-1; 11 bases line up with TRBD2. This CDR3 comprises 18 residues. The germline V gene encodes CDR1 SGHRS and CDR2 YFSETQ. V gave up 4 bases and J gave up 4 bases; unmatched junction bases: 13. The CDR3 reads CASSPGLIWTSGYNEQFF. CDR3 in DNA: TGCGCCAGCAGCCCGGGACTAATTTGGACTAGCGGGTACAATGAGCAGTTCTTC.

The V gene is TRBV7-9, the J gene TRBJ2-7, with TRBD2 as a possible D gene (6 bases). V was clipped by 1 base and J by 2 bases, with 12 bases between them. The CDR3 extends over 15 amino acids. Germline V CDR1 and CDR2: SEHNR, FQNEAQ (reference sequence). The DNA of the CDR3 is TGTGCCAGCAGCTTAGTAGGGACTGCCGCCTACGAGCAGTACTTC. This sequence encodes CASSLVGTAAYEQYF. Combining the CDR3 with reference TRBV7-9 and TRBJ2-7 gives the whole variable domain DTGVSQNPRHKITKRGQNVTFRCDPISEHNRLYWYRQTLGQGPEFLTYFQNEAQLEKSRLLSDRFSAERPKGSFSTLEIQRTEQGDSAMYLCASSLVGTAAYEQYFGPGTRLTVT.

This clone has a handful of counts. The chain has TRBV9 and TRBJ1-6, with a tentative D call TRBD1 (6 bases). The CDR3 contains 15 residues. Germline loops: CDR1 SGDLS, CDR2 YYNGEE. The V end lost 2 bases, the J end lost 6 bases, and 12 bases lay between the germline ends. The CDR3 DNA is TGTGCCAGCAGCGTTTCAGGGGCGGGTAATTCACCCCTCCACTTT. This gives the protein CASSVSGAGNSPLHF.

This chain joins TRBV7-9 and TRBJ1-2; 8 bases agree with TRBD1. The CDR3 has 14 amino acids. In germline, CDR1 is SEHNR, CDR2 FQNEAQ (reference sequence). V shed 4 bases and J 2 bases; nucleotides not matched to a gene: 3. CDR3 nucleotide sequence: TGTGCCAGCAGCTCGACAGGGGAAAACTATGGCTACACCTTC. Its translation is CASSSTGENYGYTF.

V gene TRBV28 combines with J gene TRBJ2-2, with 10 positions matching TRBD2. The J segment lost 6 bases and the V segment lost 6 bases, leaving 10 bases of the junction unmatched. The CDR3 totals 16 residues. Germline V gene lookup returns CDR1 MDHEN and CDR2 SYDVKM. In DNA, the CDR3 is TGTGCCAGCAGACACCGGCCTAGCGGGAGCCCCGGGGAGCTGTTTTTT. It encodes CASRHRPSGSPGELFF.

The J gene is TRBJ2-1, the V gene TRBV9; 11 positions agree with TRBD2. The CDR3 totals 15 residues. Germline V CDR1 and CDR2: SGDLS, YYNGEE. The V segment lost 2 bases and the J segment 6 bases; nucleotides outside the gene matches: 4. In nucleotides, the CDR3 is TGTGCCAGCAGCGTGGGGACTAGCGGTCTCAATGAGCAGTTCTTC. It yields the protein CASSVGTSGLNEQFF.

The CDR3 DNA is TGTGCCATCAGTGCGCAGGGTAATTCACCCCTCCACTTT. Amino acids: CAISAQGNSPLHF. The rearrangement links TRBV10-3 to TRBJ1-6; D may be TRBD1 (5 bases). Germline lookup yields CDR1 ENHRY and CDR2 SYGVKD. Trimming shortened V by 4 bases and J by 6 bases, and 7 bases separated the two germline ends. This CDR3 is built from 13 residues.

This chain uses TRBV5-5 with TRBJ2-6; D possibly corresponds to TRBD2 (6 bases). V shed 3 bases and J shed 0 bases, with 16 bases lying between them. This CDR3 comprises 18 residues. Per germline, CDR1 SGHKS and CDR2 YYEKEE (reference sequence). CDR3 protein: CASSSVGGMASGANVLTF. CDR3 coding DNA: TGTGCCAGCAGCTCAGTGGGGGGTATGGCCTCTGGGGCCAACGTCCTGACTTTC.

J is TRBJ1-1 and V is TRBV27; D is unresolved. The CDR3 sequence is 15 residues long. Germline V gives CDR1 MNHEY, CDR2 SMNVEV (reference sequence). With 6 bases removed from V and 1 base from J, the gap between germline ends came to 15 bases. DNA of the CDR3: TGTGCCAGCAGGGGCCTGAGGCGGGGGAACACTGAAGCTTTCTTT. Translating gives CASRGLRRGNTEAFF.